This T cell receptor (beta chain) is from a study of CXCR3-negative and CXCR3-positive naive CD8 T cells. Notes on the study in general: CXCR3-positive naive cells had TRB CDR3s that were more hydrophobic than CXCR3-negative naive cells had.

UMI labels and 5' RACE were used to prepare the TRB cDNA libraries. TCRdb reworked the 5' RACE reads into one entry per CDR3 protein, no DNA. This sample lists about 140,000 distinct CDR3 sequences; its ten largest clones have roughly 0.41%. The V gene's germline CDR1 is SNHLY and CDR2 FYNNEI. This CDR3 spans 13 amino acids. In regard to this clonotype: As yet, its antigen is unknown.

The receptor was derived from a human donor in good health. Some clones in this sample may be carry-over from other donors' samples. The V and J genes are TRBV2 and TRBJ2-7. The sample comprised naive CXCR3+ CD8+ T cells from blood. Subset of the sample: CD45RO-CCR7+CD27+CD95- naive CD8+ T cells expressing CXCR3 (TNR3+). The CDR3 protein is CASADTPAYGQYF. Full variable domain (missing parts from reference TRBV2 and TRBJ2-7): EPEVTQTPSHQVTQMGQEVILRCVPISNHLYFYWYRQILGQKVEFLVSFYNNEISEKSEIFDDQFSVERPDGSNFTLKIRSTKLEDSAMYFCASADTPAYGQYFGPGTRLTVT.